A selection of T cell receptor beta chains follows, all from one sample in a study of T cells after yellow fever vaccination. TCRdb analysed the 5' RACE reads with MiXCR anew, one entry per CDR3 protein. The top ten clones hold about 14% of a sample with hundreds of thousands of distinct CDR3 sequences, less than 15% of them seen once. The source material was PBMCs, sampled on the day of the yellow fever booster vaccination. The receptor set was obtained from a man aged 30 to 45 who received the YFV17D yellow fever vaccine. CDR3s include the opening cysteine and the closing phenylalanine or tryptophan. The order of the fields is clone size, D gene, J gene, V gene, CDR3 DNA, CDR3 protein. The D gene is left open where the match is weak. Expanded clones are given a class, and other clones once, few, many or no size at all.

abundance: many; d_gene: TRBD2; j_gene: TRBJ2-7; v_gene: TRBV4-3; CDR3nt: TGCGCCAGCAGCCAAGAAAGGCTAGCGGGTGCCCCCTACGAGCAGTACTTC; CDR3aa: CASSQERLAGAPYEQYF
abundance: few; d_gene: TRBD2; j_gene: TRBJ2-5; v_gene: TRBV6-1; CDR3nt: TGTGCCAGCAAGGACTCGGCGGGAGGGCGAGAGACCCAGTACTTC; CDR3aa: CASKDSAGGRETQYF
abundance: few; d_gene: TRBD2; j_gene: TRBJ2-7; v_gene: TRBV2; CDR3nt: TGTGCCAGCAGAGCGGGAGCAGGTTCAAGCTACGAGCAGTACTTC; CDR3aa: CASRAGAGSSYEQYF
abundance: many; d_gene: NA; j_gene: TRBJ2-3; v_gene: TRBV5-1; CDR3nt: TGCGCCAGCAGCTTGGGAGCGGGCACAGATACGCAGTATTTT; CDR3aa: CASSLGAGTDTQYF
abundance: few; d_gene: NA; j_gene: TRBJ2-3; v_gene: TRBV5-1; CDR3nt: TGCGCCAGCAGCCGCGTTGGGGACCGCACAGATACGCAGTATTTT; CDR3aa: CASSRVGDRTDTQYF
abundance: NA; d_gene: NA; j_gene: TRBJ2-7; v_gene: TRBV6-6; CDR3nt: TGTGCCAGCAGTATCTCAAACGAGCAGTACTTC; CDR3aa: CASSISNEQYF
abundance: few; d_gene: TRBD1; j_gene: TRBJ2-7; v_gene: TRBV28; CDR3nt: TGTGCCAGCAGTCCTCGGGGACAGCTCAAGGACTACGAGCAGTACTTC; CDR3aa: CASSPRGQLKDYEQYF
abundance: many; d_gene: TRBD2; j_gene: TRBJ2-5; v_gene: TRBV4-2; CDR3nt: TGTGCCAGCAGCCAAGGGAGCGGGAGTGAGACCCAGTACTTC; CDR3aa: CASSQGSGSETQYF
abundance: NA; d_gene: TRBD1; j_gene: TRBJ2-1; v_gene: TRBV7-2; CDR3nt: TGTGCCAGCAGCTCCGGGACAGGGTGGAATGAGCAGTTCTTC; CDR3aa: CASSSGTGWNEQFF
abundance: few; d_gene: NA; j_gene: TRBJ2-7; v_gene: TRBV7-2; CDR3nt: TGTGCCAGCACCGAAAGCAGGGGGGCTAGCTCCTACGAGCAGTACTTC; CDR3aa: CASTESRGASSYEQYF
abundance: NA; d_gene: NA; j_gene: TRBJ2-2; v_gene: TRBV19; CDR3nt: TGTGCCAGTAGTCTCCTAAGGTCCGGGAGTCACACCGGGGAGCTGTTTTTT; CDR3aa: CASSLLRSGSHTGELFF
abundance: few; d_gene: NA; j_gene: TRBJ1-1; v_gene: TRBV2; CDR3nt: TGTGCCAGCAGTGACGGGATGAGCACTGAAGCTTTCTTT; CDR3aa: CASSDGMSTEAFF
abundance: NA; d_gene: NA; j_gene: TRBJ2-3; v_gene: TRBV10-3; CDR3nt: TGTGCCATCAGTTTAGCGATTTGGGGGCAAACGGCAGATACGCAGTATTTT; CDR3aa: CAISLAIWGQTADTQYF
abundance: NA; d_gene: TRBD1; j_gene: TRBJ1-4; v_gene: TRBV9; CDR3nt: TGTGCCAGCAGCATACGACAGGGGCAAAATGAAAAACTGTTTTTT; CDR3aa: CASSIRQGQNEKLFF
abundance: NA; d_gene: NA; j_gene: TRBJ2-5; v_gene: TRBV5-1; CDR3nt: TGCGCCAGCGCACCTACTCAGGGTAGGCAAGAGACCCAGTACTTC; CDR3aa: CASAPTQGRQETQYF
abundance: few; d_gene: NA; j_gene: TRBJ2-1; v_gene: TRBV7-2; CDR3nt: TGTGCCAGCAGCTTAGGGGCGGTCGGTGAGCAGTTCTTC; CDR3aa: CASSLGAVGEQFF
abundance: NA; d_gene: NA; j_gene: TRBJ2-3; v_gene: TRBV7-9; CDR3nt: TGTGCCAGCAGCCGGGGGGCCCTCCCAACAGATACGCAGTATTTT; CDR3aa: CASSRGALPTDTQYF
abundance: NA; d_gene: NA; j_gene: TRBJ2-2; v_gene: TRBV5-1; CDR3nt: TGCGCCAGCAGCTTGGTCCCCGGGAACACCGGGGAGCTGTTTTTT; CDR3aa: CASSLVPGNTGELFF
abundance: NA; d_gene: NA; j_gene: TRBJ2-2; v_gene: TRBV7-6; CDR3nt: TGTGCCAGCAGCTTAGCTGGGAACGGGGAGCTGTTTTTT; CDR3aa: CASSLAGNGELFF
abundance: few; d_gene: NA; j_gene: TRBJ2-1; v_gene: TRBV5-1; CDR3nt: TGCGCCAGCAGCTACTCAATGCGGCAATACAATGAGCAGTTCTTC; CDR3aa: CASSYSMRQYNEQFF
abundance: NA; d_gene: NA; j_gene: TRBJ2-7; v_gene: TRBV20-1; CDR3nt: TGCAGTGCTAGGGTCAGGGAAGCCTACGAGCAGTACTTC; CDR3aa: CSARVREAYEQYF
abundance: few; d_gene: NA; j_gene: TRBJ1-2; v_gene: TRBV7-9; CDR3nt: TGTGCCAGCAGCTCCGAAGGACTGTGGGGTGGCTACACCTTC; CDR3aa: CASSSEGLWGGYTF
abundance: few; d_gene: NA; j_gene: TRBJ2-7; v_gene: TRBV5-1; CDR3nt: TGCGCCAGCAGCTCCGAGGGCGGGAACTCCTACGAGCAGTACTTC; CDR3aa: CASSSEGGNSYEQYF
abundance: many; d_gene: TRBD1; j_gene: TRBJ1-2; v_gene: TRBV27; CDR3nt: TGTGCCAGCACTACAGGGACAGGGGCCTATGGCTACACCTTC; CDR3aa: CASTTGTGAYGYTF
abundance: few; d_gene: NA; j_gene: TRBJ1-2; v_gene: TRBV30; CDR3nt: TGTGCCTGGAGAACCCGGGCTCCTTTTGGCTACACCTTC; CDR3aa: CAWRTRAPFGYTF
abundance: many; d_gene: NA; j_gene: TRBJ2-7; v_gene: TRBV12-3/TRBV12-4; CDR3nt: TGTGCCAGCAGCCAGTCCCCGGAGCAGTACTTC; CDR3aa: CASSQSPEQYF
abundance: NA; d_gene: TRBD2; j_gene: TRBJ2-7; v_gene: TRBV20-1; CDR3nt: TGCAGTGCTAGAGTAACTAGCGGGAGGGCCAGGGAGCAGTACTTC; CDR3aa: CSARVTSGRAREQYF
abundance: NA; d_gene: TRBD2; j_gene: TRBJ2-5; v_gene: TRBV12-3/TRBV12-4; CDR3nt: TGTGCCAGCAGTTCCCGCTTCAGCGGGGAAAATGGGACCCAGTACTTC; CDR3aa: CASSSRFSGENGTQYF
abundance: NA; d_gene: NA; j_gene: TRBJ1-6; v_gene: TRBV6-4; CDR3nt: TGTGCCAGCAGTCGGGACGGATCTAATTCACCCCTCCACTTT; CDR3aa: CASSRDGSNSPLHF
abundance: few; d_gene: NA; j_gene: TRBJ2-3; v_gene: TRBV9; CDR3nt: TGTGCCAGCAGCGTAGCTCAGGGGGAGGAGTGGACAGATACGCAGTATTTT; CDR3aa: CASSVAQGEEWTDTQYF
abundance: NA; d_gene: TRBD1; j_gene: TRBJ2-2; v_gene: TRBV4-3; CDR3nt: TGCGCCAGCAGCCAAGATCAAGGGGGCGCTTCCGGGGAGCTGTTTTTT; CDR3aa: CASSQDQGGASGELFF
abundance: NA; d_gene: NA; j_gene: TRBJ2-1; v_gene: TRBV12-3/TRBV12-4; CDR3nt: TGTGCCAGCAGTTTGAGTGGGATAGAGCAGTTCTTC; CDR3aa: CASSLSGIEQFF
abundance: few; d_gene: NA; j_gene: TRBJ2-1; v_gene: TRBV6-1; CDR3nt: TGTGCCAGCAGTCGCCGCGGGGCCCAGGAGCAGTTCTTC; CDR3aa: CASSRRGAQEQFF
abundance: NA; d_gene: NA; j_gene: TRBJ1-1; v_gene: TRBV9; CDR3nt: TGTGCCAGCAGCATTACCCAGACAGGCACTGAAGCTTTCTTT; CDR3aa: CASSITQTGTEAFF
abundance: many; d_gene: NA; j_gene: TRBJ2-7; v_gene: TRBV12-3/TRBV12-4; CDR3nt: TGTGCCAGCAGTTTTCGACTAGGGCCTGACGAGCAGTACTTC; CDR3aa: CASSFRLGPDEQYF
abundance: NA; d_gene: TRBD2; j_gene: TRBJ2-3; v_gene: TRBV7-8; CDR3nt: TGTGCCAGCAGCCCTCGGGGCAGCGGGGGAGACACAGATACGCAGTATTTT; CDR3aa: CASSPRGSGGDTDTQYF
abundance: NA; d_gene: NA; j_gene: TRBJ2-1; v_gene: TRBV7-3; CDR3nt: TGTGCCAGCAGCCCGGGGACTTTCAATGAGCAGTTCTTC; CDR3aa: CASSPGTFNEQFF
abundance: NA; d_gene: TRBD1; j_gene: TRBJ2-7; v_gene: TRBV20-1; CDR3nt: TGCAGTGCCAGACCGGGACAGGGGAACGAGCAGTACTTC; CDR3aa: CSARPGQGNEQYF
abundance: NA; d_gene: NA; j_gene: TRBJ1-1; v_gene: TRBV12-3/TRBV12-4; CDR3nt: TGTGCCAGCAGTAGGAAGGGGGTGGCCACTGAAGCTTTCTTT; CDR3aa: CASSRKGVATEAFF
abundance: NA; d_gene: NA; j_gene: TRBJ1-3; v_gene: TRBV12-3/TRBV12-4; CDR3nt: TGTGCCAGCACCGTGCTCTCAGCTGGAAACACCATATATTTT; CDR3aa: CASTVLSAGNTIYF
abundance: few; d_gene: NA; j_gene: TRBJ2-3; v_gene: TRBV10-3; CDR3nt: TGTGCCATCAGTGCCCTAAGGGCAGATACGCAGTATTTT; CDR3aa: CAISALRADTQYF
abundance: few; d_gene: NA; j_gene: TRBJ1-1; v_gene: TRBV6-2/TRBV6-3; CDR3nt: TGTGCCAGCAGTTACGCCTTAATGAACACTGAAGCTTTCTTT; CDR3aa: CASSYALMNTEAFF
abundance: few; d_gene: TRBD1; j_gene: TRBJ2-1; v_gene: TRBV7-8; CDR3nt: TGTGCCAGCAGCTTAGTCGGGACAGGGTATGATGAGCAGTTCTTC; CDR3aa: CASSLVGTGYDEQFF
abundance: NA; d_gene: NA; j_gene: TRBJ2-6; v_gene: TRBV6-5; CDR3nt: TGTGCCAGCAGTCACCCGAGGGGAGGCCACTCTGGGGCCAACGTCCTGACTTTC; CDR3aa: CASSHPRGGHSGANVLTF
abundance: NA; d_gene: NA; j_gene: TRBJ2-1; v_gene: TRBV10-3; CDR3nt: TGTGCCATCAGTGGGCGGAGCTCCTACAATGAGCAGTTCTTC; CDR3aa: CAISGRSSYNEQFF